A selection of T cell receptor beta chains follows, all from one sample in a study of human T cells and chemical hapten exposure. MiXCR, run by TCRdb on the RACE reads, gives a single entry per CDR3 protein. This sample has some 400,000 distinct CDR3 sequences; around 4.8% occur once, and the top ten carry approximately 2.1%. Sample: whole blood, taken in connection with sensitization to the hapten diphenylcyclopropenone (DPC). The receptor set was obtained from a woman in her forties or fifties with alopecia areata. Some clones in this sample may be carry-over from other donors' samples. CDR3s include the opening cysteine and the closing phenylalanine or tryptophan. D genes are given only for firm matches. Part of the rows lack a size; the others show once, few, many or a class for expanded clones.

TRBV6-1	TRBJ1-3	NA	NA	CAGGDRSSGNTIYF	TGTGCCGGGGGGGACCGCAGCTCTGGAAACACCATATATTTT
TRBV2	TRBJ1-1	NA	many	CATKWGMNTEAFF	TGTGCCACCAAGTGGGGTATGAACACTGAAGCTTTCTTT
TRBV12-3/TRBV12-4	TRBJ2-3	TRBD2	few	CASSFGALLAGVPDTQYF	TGTGCCAGCAGCTTCGGGGCGTTGCTAGCGGGGGTACCAGATACGCAGTATTTT
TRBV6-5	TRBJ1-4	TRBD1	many	CASSYDRGSEKLFF	TGTGCCAGCAGTTACGACAGGGGTTCAGAAAAACTGTTTTTT
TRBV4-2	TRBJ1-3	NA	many	CASSQRRGLSGNTIYF	TGTGCCAGCAGCCAAAGACGTGGACTGTCTGGAAACACCATATATTTT
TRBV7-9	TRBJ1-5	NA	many	CASSQGYNQPQHF	TGTGCCAGCAGCCAGGGTTACAATCAGCCCCAGCATTTT
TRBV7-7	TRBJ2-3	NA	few	CASSSRRGDTQYF	TGTGCCAGCAGCTCCAGGAGGGGGGATACGCAGTATTTT
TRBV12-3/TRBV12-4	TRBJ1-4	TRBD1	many	CASSLTGGGEKLFF	TGTGCCAGCAGCTTAACAGGGGGCGGTGAAAAACTGTTTTTT
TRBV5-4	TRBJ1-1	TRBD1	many	CASSWDRNTEAFF	TGTGCCAGCAGCTGGGACAGGAACACTGAAGCTTTCTTT
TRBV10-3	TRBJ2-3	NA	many	CAISESKGRDTQYF	TGTGCCATCAGTGAGTCGAAGGGGCGCGATACGCAGTATTTT
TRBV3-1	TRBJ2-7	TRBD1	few	CASSQGQGLSYEQYF	TGTGCCAGCAGCCAAGGACAGGGCCTCTCCTACGAGCAGTACTTC
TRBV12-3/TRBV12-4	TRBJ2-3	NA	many	CASSFTASTDTQYF	TGTGCCAGCAGTTTCACTGCTAGCACAGATACGCAGTATTTT
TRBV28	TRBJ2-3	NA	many	CASTPRGPTDTQYF	TGTGCCAGCACCCCGAGGGGACCCACAGATACGCAGTATTTT
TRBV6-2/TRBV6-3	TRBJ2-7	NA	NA	CASSYSVSGGPQQYF	TGTGCCAGCAGTTACTCAGTCAGCGGAGGCCCCCAGCAGTACTTC
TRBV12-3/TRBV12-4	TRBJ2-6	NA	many	CASSEAGANVLTF	TGTGCCAGCAGCGAAGCGGGGGCCAACGTCCTGACTTTC
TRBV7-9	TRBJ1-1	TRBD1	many	CASSLARAGTGTEAFF	TGTGCCAGCAGCTTAGCTCGGGCAGGGACAGGGACTGAAGCTTTCTTT
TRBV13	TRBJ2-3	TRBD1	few	CAGAQGTDTQYF	TGTGCCGGAGCACAGGGGACAGATACGCAGTATTTT